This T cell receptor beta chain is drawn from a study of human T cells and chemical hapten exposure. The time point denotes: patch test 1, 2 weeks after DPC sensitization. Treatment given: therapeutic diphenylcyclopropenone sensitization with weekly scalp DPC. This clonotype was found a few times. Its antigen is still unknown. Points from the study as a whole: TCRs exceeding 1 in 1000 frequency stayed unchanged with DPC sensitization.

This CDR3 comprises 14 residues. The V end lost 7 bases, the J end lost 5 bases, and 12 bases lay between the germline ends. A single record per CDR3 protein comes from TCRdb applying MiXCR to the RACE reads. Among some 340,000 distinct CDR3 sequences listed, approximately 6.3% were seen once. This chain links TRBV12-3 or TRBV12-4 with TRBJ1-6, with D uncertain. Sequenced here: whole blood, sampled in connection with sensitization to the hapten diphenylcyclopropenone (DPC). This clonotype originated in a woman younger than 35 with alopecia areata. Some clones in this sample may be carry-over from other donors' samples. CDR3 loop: CASTLRFNNSPLHF. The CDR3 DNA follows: TGTGCCAGCACCTTGAGGTTTAATAATTCACCCCTCCACTTT.